Following are 10 T cell receptor beta chains from one sample sequenced in a study of blood T cell repertoires in COVID-19. The table came from immunoSEQ multiplex PCR; TCRdb's copy has only in-frame clones and leaves some out. The sample contains approximately 100,000 clones, approximately 93% of which appear only once. The sequenced material came from peripheral blood. The source of these receptors is a man aged 60 to 75 with acute or convalescent COVID-19.

The chain couples TRBV7-5 to TRBJ2-7; the table's D call TRBD2 went unverified against the DNA. TRBV7-5 is assigned pseudogene status. This CDR3 has 17 residues. The CDR3 is CVRSPPEGIAGGNEQYV. CDR3 nucleotide sequence: TGTGTCAGAAGCCCCCCAGAAGGAATAGCGGGAGGGAACGAGCAGTACGTC.

CDR3 bases: TGTGCCAGCTCAAGCCAGGGCGGCGAGCAGTACGTC. This translates into CASSSQGGEQYV. The J gene is TRBJ2-7, the V gene TRBV18; tentatively, D is TRBD1 (5 bases). The V end lost 5 bases, the J end lost 6 bases, and 11 bases lay between the germline ends. This CDR3 has 12 residues. Germline-derived CDR1 and CDR2 are KGHSH and LQKENI.

The rearrangement links TRBV2 to TRBJ1-6; 12 nucleotides agree with TRBD1. CDR1 SNHLY and CDR2 FYNNEI come from the germline V gene. V lost 6 bases to trimming and J lost 8 bases; unmatched junction nucleotides: 8. The CDR3 contains 16 residues. For the CDR3, the DNA is TGTGCCAGCAGCCGATGGGGGACAGGGGGCGATTCACCCCTCCACTTT. Translated, it gives CASSRWGTGGDSPLHF.

CDR3 residues: CASTGADTQYF. The DNA of the CDR3 is TGTGCCAGTACAGGGGCAGATACGCAGTATTTT. The chain joins TRBV19 to TRBJ2-3; TRBD1 is a possible D gene (6 bases). Germline V gene lookup returns CDR1 LNHDA and CDR2 SQIVND (reference sequence). This CDR3 comprises 11 residues. V shed 7 bases and J shed 4 bases, with 6 bases lying between them.

This chain uses TRBV5-4 with TRBJ1-6; a possible D gene is TRBD1 (6 bases). Germline CDR1 is SGHNT and CDR2 is YYREEE (reference sequence). Trimming took 0 bases from V and 10 from J, leaving 8 bases between them. This CDR3 spans 13 amino acids. This chain's CDR3 is CASSLDRESPLHF. CDR3 bases: TGTGCCAGCAGCTTGGACAGGGAATCACCCCTCCACTTT.

The chain uses TRBV2 and TRBJ2-3, with D possibly being TRBD2 (6 bases). This CDR3 spans 13 amino acids. V lost 8 bases, J lost 3 bases, and 12 bases lay in between. Germline-derived CDR1 and CDR2 are SNHLY and FYNNEI. The CDR3 bases are TGTGCCAGCGTAGGGACTCGGACAGATACGCAGTATTTT. It encodes CASVGTRTDTQYF.

V gene TRBV27 combines with J gene TRBJ2-5; D remains unclear. Trimming pared 4 bases from V and 2 bases from J, leaving 14 bases between. CDR1 and CDR2 from the germline V gene are MNHEY and SMNVEV (reference sequence). This CDR3 is built from 15 residues. The chain's CDR3 is CASSSTDPIQETQYF. The CDR3 coding sequence is TGTGCCAGCAGTTCAACAGACCCCATACAAGAGACCCAGTACTTC.

This chain joins TRBV10-3 and TRBJ2-7; 11 bases match TRBD1. V gave up 6 bases and J gave up 4 bases; unmatched junction bases: 5. CDR3 length: 14 amino acids. Per germline, CDR1 ENHRY and CDR2 SYGVKD. CDR3 loop: CAIRTGTGGYEQYF. The CDR3 region has the DNA TGTGCCATCAGAACCGGGACAGGGGGGTACGAGCAGTACTTC.

V gene TRBV4-2 combines with J gene TRBJ1-1, with TRBD1 matching 8 bases. The CDR3 contains 15 residues. V lost 2 bases and J lost 6; bases outside the gene matches: 8. The V gene's germline CDR1 is LGHNA and CDR2 YNFKEQ. CDR3 region: CASSQSQGEVPEAFF. CDR3 coding DNA: TGTGCCAGCAGCCAATCACAGGGGGAGGTCCCTGAAGCTTTCTTT.

The chain joins TRBV7-3 to TRBJ2-3, with TRBD2 as a possible D gene (6 bases). CDR1 SGHTA and CDR2 FQGTGA come from the germline V gene. Trimming cost V 1 base and J 3 bases, with 14 bases left between them. CDR3 length: 16 amino acids. CDR3 nucleotide sequence: TGTGCCAGCAGCTTAAATTCGGGAGTAGGGACAGATACGCAGTATTTT. Translation gives CASSLNSGVGTDTQYF.